Following are 11 T cell receptor beta chains from one sample sequenced in a study of blood T cell repertoires in COVID-19. Repertoires were generated with immunoSEQ multiplex PCR, while TCRdb's copy carries only in-frame clones and drops some. The table records roughly 99,000 clones, 70% to 80% of them present only once. The sequencing input was peripheral blood. The receptors originated from a woman of 80 years or more with active or convalescent COVID-19.

V and J are TRBV7-9 and TRBJ2-5; weak D call: TRBD1 (6 bases). Germline-derived CDR1 and CDR2 are SEHNR and FQNEAQ (reference sequence). The CDR3 spans 15 residues. Trimming left V 3 bases short and J 1 base short, with 12 bases between. The CDR3 DNA reads as TGTGCCAGCAGCTTGGGACAAGCCTCCCAAGAGACCCAGTACTTC. It yields the protein CASSLGQASQETQYF.

This clone appeared once. The chain carries TRBV6-1 and TRBJ1-6; the D gene is possibly TRBD1 (6 bases). The ends were cut back, 2 bases at V and 4 bases at J, with 18 bases in the middle. The germline V gene has CDR1 MNHNS and CDR2 SASEGT. CDR3 size: 18 residues. The CDR3 loop is CASSEYRGKGPYNSPLHF. For the CDR3, the DNA is TGTGCCAGCAGTGAATATAGGGGGAAGGGGCCGTATAATTCACCCCTCCACTTT.

The chain has TRBV28 and TRBJ1-6; D is uncertain. CDR1 and CDR2 from the germline V gene are MDHEN and SYDVKM. The CDR3 length is 15 residues. Trimming removed 4 bases from V and 5 bases from J, with 12 bases in between. CDR3 sequence reads: CASSYGKSHNSPLHF. In nucleotides, the CDR3 is TGTGCCAGCAGTTACGGGAAGTCTCATAATTCACCCCTCCACTTT.

The chain is built from TRBV11-3 and TRBJ2-1; TRBD2 matches 7 bases. The germline CDR1 and CDR2 sequences are SGHNT and YENEEA. This CDR3 spans 13 amino acids. Trimming cost V 3 bases and J 8 bases; bases outside gene matches: 4. As DNA, the CDR3 is TGTGCCAGCAGCTTGGGCGGGAGACATGAGCAGTTCTTC. This gives the protein CASSLGGRHEQFF.

Note on this clone: At one end, the junction sequence differs from germline, possibly due to a read error. The V call is TRBV5-1, the J call TRBJ2-5; 10 nucleotides match TRBD2. The germline gives CDR1 SGHRS, CDR2 YFSETQ. The CDR3 contains 16 residues. The CDR3 protein is CASSRWSGRAGETQYF. DNA of the CDR3: TGTGCCAGCAGCCGCTGGAGCGGGAGGGCCGGTGAGACCCAGTACTTC.

The genes are TRBV28 and TRBJ1-5; 8 positions agree with TRBD1. Germline V gene lookup returns CDR1 MDHEN and CDR2 SYDVKM. The length of the CDR3 is 16 residues. The junction had 7 bases not matched to a gene; V was cut back by 5 bases and J by 1 base. CDR3 nucleotides: TGTGCCAGCAGTACCCCCGGGACAGGAAGCAATCAGCCCCAGCATTTT. It yields the protein CASSTPGTGSNQPQHF.

The rearrangement links TRBV18 to TRBJ2-3; D is perhaps TRBD2 (5 bases). The germline V gene has CDR1 KGHSH and CDR2 LQKENI. V was cut by 1 base and J by 3 bases, with 5 bases left in between. This CDR3 is built from 13 residues. CDR3 nucleotide sequence: TGTGCCAGCTCACCACGGGAGACAGATACGCAGTATTTT. It is translated as CASSPRETDTQYF.

CDR3 DNA: TGTGCCAGCAGCCAAGATCCGGGGCTAGCGGCAAACACCGGGGAGCTGTTTTTT. It specifies CASSQDPGLAANTGELFF. The chain has TRBV4-2 and TRBJ2-2; 7 bases align to TRBD2. Germline V gene lookup returns CDR1 LGHNA and CDR2 YNFKEQ. The CDR3 loop spans 18 amino acids. V lost 0 bases to trimming and J lost 2 bases; unmatched junction nucleotides: 9.

The V and J genes are TRBV3-1 (or the pseudogene TRBV3-2) and TRBJ2-5; D unresolved. In germline, CDR1 is LGHDT, CDR2 YNNKEL (reference sequence). Trimming removed 1 base from V and 3 bases from J, with 3 bases in between. This CDR3 has 12 residues. The CDR3 protein is CASSQVKETQYF. Written as DNA, the CDR3 is TGTGCCAGCAGCCAAGTCAAAGAGACCCAGTACTTC.

This clone was found a few times. V and J are TRBV9 and TRBJ2-2, with 7 bases identical to TRBD1. The V gene end was trimmed by 6 bases and the J gene end by 3 bases; junction bases not matched to a gene: 8. The CDR3 runs 15 residues. The germline gives CDR1 SGDLS, CDR2 YYNGEE. This chain's CDR3 is CASTPTGSDTGELFF. In DNA form, the CDR3 reads TGTGCCAGCACCCCGACAGGGTCAGACACCGGGGAGCTGTTTTTT.

The CDR3 bases are TGTGCCAGCTCACGACAGGGTACGTCCGGAAACACCATATATTTT. Its protein product is CASSRQGTSGNTIYF. The chain employs TRBV18 and TRBJ1-3, with 7 bases fitting TRBD1. The CDR3 totals 15 residues. J gave up 4 bases and V 4 bases, and 7 bases lay outside the gene matches. Per germline, CDR1 KGHSH and CDR2 LQKENI.